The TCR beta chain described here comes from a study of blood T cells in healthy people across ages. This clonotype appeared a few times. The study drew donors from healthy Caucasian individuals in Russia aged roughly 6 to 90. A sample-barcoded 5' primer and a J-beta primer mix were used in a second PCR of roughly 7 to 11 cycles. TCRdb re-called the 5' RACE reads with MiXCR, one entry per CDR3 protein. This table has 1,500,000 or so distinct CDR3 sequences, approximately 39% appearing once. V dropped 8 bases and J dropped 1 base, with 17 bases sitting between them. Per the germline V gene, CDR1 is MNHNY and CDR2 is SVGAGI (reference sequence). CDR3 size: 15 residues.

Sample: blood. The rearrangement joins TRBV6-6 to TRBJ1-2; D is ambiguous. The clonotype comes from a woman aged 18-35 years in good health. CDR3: CASGRGGVFNYGYTF. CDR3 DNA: TGTGCCAGCGGACGAGGTGGGGTATTTAACTATGGCTACACCTTC.